The 3 T cell receptor beta chains listed next were all sequenced from one sample in a study of blood T cell repertoires in COVID-19 (TCRdb year 2020). Library prep was done by the immunoSEQ multiplex PCR assay. TCRdb mirrors the immuneACCESS table, restricted to in-frame sequences. Some clones are absent from its copies; in checked studies, under half trace to an unresolved V gene, and the reason for the others is unknown. Within this sample are approximately 300,000 clones, with around 90% of them counted one time only. 5% to 7% of the sample goes to the ten largest clones. The sequenced sample was peripheral blood. The receptor source for this set is a man between 18 and 35 years old who had recovered from COVID-19.

The J gene is TRBJ2-2, the V gene TRBV2, with TRBD2 matching 10 bases. V lost 4 bases and J lost 7; bases outside the gene matches: 12. Germline V gene data show CDR1 as SNHLY and CDR2 as FYNNEI. The CDR3 is 17 amino acids. The CDR3 spells CASSGLAGALYHGELFF. CDR3 coding DNA: TGTGCCAGCAGTGGTCTAGCGGGGGCCCTATATCACGGGGAGCTGTTTTTT. Combining the CDR3 with reference TRBV2 and TRBJ2-2 gives the whole variable domain EPEVTQTPSHQVTQMGQEVILRCVPISNHLYFYWYRQILGQKVEFLVSFYNNEISEKSEIFDDQFSVERPDGSNFTLKIRSTKLEDSAMYFCASSGLAGALYHGELFFGEGSRLTVL.

The V and J genes are TRBV19 and TRBJ2-2, with 8 nucleotides matching TRBD1. Unmatched junction bases numbered 8, after V lost 4 bases and J lost 4 bases. Germline V CDR1 and CDR2: LNHDA, SQIVND (reference sequence). The CDR3 contains 16 residues. CDR3 nucleotides: TGTGCCAGTAGTAGCCCCGGGACAGGCGGCACCGGGGAGCTGTTTTTT. Translated, it gives CASSSPGTGGTGELFF.

The chain joins TRBV12-3 or TRBV12-4 to TRBJ2-2; D remains ambiguous. V was trimmed by 3 bases and J by 9 bases, leaving 8 bases between them. CDR3 length equals 12 residues. CDR3 sequence reads: CASSFSPWELFF. As DNA, the CDR3 is TGTGCCAGCAGTTTCTCCCCTTGGGAGCTGTTTTTT.